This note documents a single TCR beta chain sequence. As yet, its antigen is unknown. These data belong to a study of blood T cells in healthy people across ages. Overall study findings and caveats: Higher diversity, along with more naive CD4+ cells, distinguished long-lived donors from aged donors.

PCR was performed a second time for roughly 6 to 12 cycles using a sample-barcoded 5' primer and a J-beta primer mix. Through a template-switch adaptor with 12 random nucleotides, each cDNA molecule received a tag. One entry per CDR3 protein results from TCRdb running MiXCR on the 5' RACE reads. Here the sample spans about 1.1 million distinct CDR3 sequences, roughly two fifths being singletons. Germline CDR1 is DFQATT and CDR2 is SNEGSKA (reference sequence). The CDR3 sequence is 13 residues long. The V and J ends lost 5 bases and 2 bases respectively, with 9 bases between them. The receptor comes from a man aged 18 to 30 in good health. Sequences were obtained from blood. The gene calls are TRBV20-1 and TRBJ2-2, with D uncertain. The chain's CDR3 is CSASRDNTGELFF. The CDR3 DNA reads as TGCAGTGCTTCAAGAGATAACACCGGGGAGCTGTTTTTT.